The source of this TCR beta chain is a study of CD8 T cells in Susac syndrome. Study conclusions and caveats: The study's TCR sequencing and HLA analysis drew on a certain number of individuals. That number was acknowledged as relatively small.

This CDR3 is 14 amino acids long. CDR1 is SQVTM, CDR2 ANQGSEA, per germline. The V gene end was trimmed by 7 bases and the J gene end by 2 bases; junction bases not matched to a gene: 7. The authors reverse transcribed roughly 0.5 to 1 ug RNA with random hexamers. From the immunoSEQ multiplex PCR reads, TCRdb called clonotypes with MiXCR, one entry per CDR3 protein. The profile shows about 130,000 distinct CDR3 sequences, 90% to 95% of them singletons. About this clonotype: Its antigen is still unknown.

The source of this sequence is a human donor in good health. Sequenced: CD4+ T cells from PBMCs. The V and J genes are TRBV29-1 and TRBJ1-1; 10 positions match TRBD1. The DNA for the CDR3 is TGCAGCGCCCTACGACAGGGGGCTAACACTGAAGCTTTCTTT. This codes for CSALRQGANTEAFF.